These 4 T cell receptor beta chains share one sample of origin, sequenced in a study of T cell clones after liver transplantation (dated by TCRdb to between 2018 and 2020). To prepare the library, the immunoSEQ multiplex PCR assay was applied. TCRdb holds this immuneACCESS table with in-frame rearrangements only. Some clones are missing; in checked studies, unresolved V genes explain under half, and the rest has no known cause. The sample data list roughly 120,000 clones, and roughly nine tenths of these were observed just once. The top ten clonotypes cover 0.65% to 0.95% of the sample. The starting material was CD4+ T cells from blood, obtained 12 months after liver transplant. Receptor source: a human patient who received a liver transplant. A transplant means some T cells may be of graft donor rather than patient origin.

The V and J genes are TRBV9 and TRBJ1-5; 8 nucleotides agree with TRBD1. Unmatched junction bases numbered 13, after V lost 0 bases and J lost 2 bases. The CDR3 runs 19 residues. CDR1 and CDR2 (germline): SGDLS, YYNGEE. The CDR3 sequence: CASSVEWDRNPHGNQPQHF. For the CDR3, the DNA is TGTGCCAGCAGCGTAGAATGGGACAGGAACCCGCATGGCAATCAGCCCCAGCATTTT.

This clone has a handful of counts. This chain uses TRBV7-6 with TRBJ2-7; either TRBD1 or TRBD2 may supply D (5 bases each). V was clipped by 5 bases and J by 3 bases, with 17 bases between them. CDR1 and CDR2 (germline): SGHVS, FNYEAQ. The CDR3 loop spans 15 amino acids. The CDR3: CASSATPGPSYEQYF. The CDR3 DNA follows: TGTGCCAGCAGCGCGACCCCGGGACCTAGCTACGAGCAGTACTTC. The variable domain in full, with the rest retrieved from reference TRBV7-6 and TRBJ2-7, is GAGVSQSPRYKVTKRGQDVALRCDPISGHVSLYWYRQALGQGPEFLTYFNYEAQQDKSGLPNDRFSAERPEGSISTLTIQRTEQRDSAMYRCASSATPGPSYEQYFGPGTRLTVT.

V usage is TRBV10-3 and J usage is TRBJ2-7, with TRBD1 identical over 7 bases. Trimming took 8 bases from V and 4 from J; bases not matched to a gene: 14. CDR1 and CDR2 (germline): ENHRY, SYGVKD. The CDR3 consists of 15 residues. The DNA for the CDR3 is TGTGCCATCCTTGACCCGGGACAGTCAACTTACGAGCAGTACTTC. It specifies CAILDPGQSTYEQYF.

CDR3 sequence (DNA): TGTGCCAGCAACCTCAACACTGAAGCTTTCTTT. It encodes CASNLNTEAFF. V and J are TRBV28 and TRBJ1-1; no firm D call. The CDR3 has 11 amino acids. V lost 7 bases and J 2 bases, leaving 5 bases between the germline ends. Germline V CDR1 and CDR2: MDHEN, SYDVKM.